The 24 T cell receptor beta chains listed next were all sequenced from one sample in a study of OX40 agonist ivuxolimab in advanced cancers. Data came from immunoSEQ multiplex PCR; TCRdb stores just in-frame clones and leaves some out. The profile shows 30,000 to 40,000 clones, roughly 80% of them singletons. The sequencing used CD4+ or CD8+ T cells sorted from blood, collected in a trial of the OX40 agonist ivuxolimab. These receptors all stem from an adult with an advanced solid tumor such as melanoma, head and neck, liver or kidney cancer.

CDR3 sequence reads: CATSRVVAGVRSYEQYF. The DNA of the CDR3 is TGTGCCACCAGCAGAGTTGTGGCAGGGGTCCGCTCCTACGAGCAGTACTTC. This chain joins TRBV15 and TRBJ2-7, with D possibly matching TRBD1 (6 bases). V dropped 1 base and J dropped 0 bases, with 16 bases sitting between them. Per germline, CDR1 LNHNV and CDR2 YYDKDF (reference sequence). This CDR3 contains 17 residues.

The rearrangement uses TRBV19 and TRBJ2-3, with 7 bases aligning to TRBD2. V lost 3 bases and J lost 1; bases outside the gene matches: 4. Germline V gene lookup returns CDR1 LNHDA and CDR2 SQIVND (reference sequence). This CDR3 is 15 amino acids long. The CDR3 loop reads CASSIFTSGTDTQYF. The CDR3 nucleotides are TGTGCCAGTAGTATTTTCACTAGCGGCACAGATACGCAGTATTTT.

This sequence joins TRBV15 and TRBJ1-1; perhaps TRBD1 as D (6 bases). Germline values: CDR1 LNHNV, CDR2 YYDKDF (reference sequence). The V end lost 5 bases, the J end lost 3 bases, and 19 bases lay between the germline ends. The CDR3 loop spans 16 amino acids. The CDR3 sequence: CATSPEWGGRDTEAFF. CDR3 sequence (DNA): TGTGCCACCAGCCCCGAGTGGGGGGGCAGGGACACTGAAGCTTTCTTT.

V and J are TRBV6-5 and TRBJ1-4, with D unclear. The CDR3 runs to 16 residues. Germline CDR1 MNHEY, CDR2 SVGAGI. Trimming pared 4 bases from V and 7 bases from J, leaving 19 bases between. The CDR3 region is CASSFNAVPEGEKLFF. The CDR3 nucleotides are TGTGCCAGCAGTTTCAACGCCGTACCCGAGGGTGAAAAACTGTTTTTT.

J is TRBJ2-7 and V is TRBV7-6; D is possibly TRBD2 (5 bases). V was clipped by 2 bases and J by 7 bases, with 9 bases between them. Per germline, CDR1 SGHVS and CDR2 FNYEAQ. CDR3 size: 12 residues. The CDR3 loop is CASSLPRGEQYF. The CDR3 DNA sequence: TGTGCCAGCAGCTTACCGAGAGGGGAGCAGTACTTC.

The rearrangement links TRBV7-8 to TRBJ1-3; D not certain. This CDR3 contains 16 residues. Germline V gene data show CDR1 as SGHVS and CDR2 as FQNEAQ. The V end lost 0 bases, the J end lost 0 bases, and 9 bases lay between the germline ends. The CDR3 loop reads CASSLARVFSGNTIYF. For the CDR3, the DNA is TGTGCCAGCAGCTTAGCGCGGGTCTTCTCTGGAAACACCATATATTTT. Full variable domain (outside the CDR3, taken from reference TRBV7-8 and TRBJ1-3): GAGVSQSPRYKVAKRGQDVALRCDPISGHVSLFWYQQALGQGPEFLTYFQNEAQLDKSGLPSDRFFAERPEGSVSTLKIQRTQQEDSAVYLCASSLARVFSGNTIYFGEGSWLTVV.

This rearrangement joins TRBV5-5 to TRBJ1-2, with 8 bases fitting TRBD1. CDR3 length equals 16 residues. V lost 4 bases, J lost 2 bases, and 10 bases stayed unmatched. Looked up from germline, CDR1 is SGHKS and CDR2 is YYEKEE (reference sequence). The CDR3 loop is CASSNGQGGGNYGYTF. CDR3 DNA sequence: TGTGCCAGCAGCAACGGACAGGGCGGGGGGAACTATGGCTACACCTTC.

This clone was seen once. The chain uses TRBV5-4 and TRBJ1-2, with D tentatively TRBD1 (6 bases). Trimming took off 5 bases at V and 3 bases at J, with 11 bases between the two ends. Germline CDR1 reads SGHNT; CDR2 reads YYREEE (reference sequence). The CDR3 has 13 amino acids. The CDR3 sequence is CASSVRGDYGYTF. The CDR3 DNA reads TGTGCCAGCAGTGTTAGGGGGGACTATGGCTACACCTTC.

The chain recombines TRBV11-2 with TRBJ1-1; D is undetermined. Germline assignment: CDR1 SGHAT and CDR2 FQNNGV. Trimming stripped 0 bases from V and 2 bases from J, with 7 bases between. The CDR3 totals 14 residues. CDR3 region: CASSLDVPNTEAFF. The CDR3 DNA is TGTGCCAGCAGCTTAGATGTTCCCAACACTGAAGCTTTCTTT.

This sequence joins TRBV19 and TRBJ1-5, with D perhaps matching TRBD1 (5 bases). CDR1 is LNHDA, CDR2 SQIVND, per germline (reference sequence). The CDR3 has 15 amino acids. V lost 3 bases to trimming and J lost 5 bases, with 14 bases between them. The CDR3 DNA follows: TGTGCCAGTAGTATCGGATGGCAGGGTCATCAGCCCCAGCATTTT. Encoded protein: CASSIGWQGHQPQHF. Supplemented by reference TRBV19 and TRBJ1-5, the full variable domain reads DGGITQSPKYLFRKEGQNVTLSCEQNLNHDAMYWYRQDPGQGLRLIYYSQIVNDFQKGDIAEGYSVSREKKESFPLTVTSAQKNPTAFYLCASSIGWQGHQPQHFGDGTRLSIL.

The chain links TRBV4-1 to TRBJ2-4; a possible D gene is TRBD2 (5 bases). V lost 1 base to trimming and J lost 9 bases, with 7 bases between them. The CDR3 has 12 amino acids. The germline V gene has CDR1 MGHRA and CDR2 YSYEKL. CDR3 DNA sequence: TGCGCCAGCAGCCAAGGCGAGGGCATTCAGTACTTC. Its protein is CASSQGEGIQYF.

The genes are TRBV27 and TRBJ2-7; D perhaps matches TRBD1 (6 bases). CDR3 size: 14 residues. Per the germline V gene, CDR1 is MNHEY and CDR2 is SMNVEV (reference sequence). V gave up 2 bases and J gave up 3 bases, with 11 bases separating them. CDR3 in amino acids: CASSLGRQDYEQYF. The DNA of the CDR3 is TGTGCCAGCAGTTTAGGGAGACAGGACTACGAGCAGTACTTC.

This clone occurred once. This chain uses TRBV7-6 with TRBJ2-3, with 9 bases matching TRBD2. The CDR3 totals 17 residues. CDR1 and CDR2 (germline): SGHVS, FNYEAQ. The V segment lost 5 bases and the J segment 2 bases; nucleotides outside the gene matches: 11. The CDR3 region is CASSPIRTSEITDTQYF. DNA for the CDR3: TGTGCCAGCAGCCCGATCCGGACTAGCGAGATCACAGATACGCAGTATTTT.

This chain connects TRBV7-9 to TRBJ1-2; D uncertain. The V gene lost 5 bases and the J gene lost 0 bases, with 16 bases spanning the gap. Germline CDR1 is SEHNR and CDR2 is FQNEAQ (reference sequence). The CDR3 consists of 16 residues. DNA for the CDR3: TGTGCCAGCAGCATCCTCTTCTTGGAGGCTAACTATGGCTACACCTTC. Amino acid sequence: CASSILFLEANYGYTF. Using reference TRBV7-9 and TRBJ1-2 for the parts outside the CDR3, the full variable domain is DTGVSQNPRHKITKRGQNVTFRCDPISEHNRLYWYRQTLGQGPEFLTYFQNEAQLEKSRLLSDRFSAERPKGSFSTLEIQRTEQGDSAMYLCASSILFLEANYGYTFGSGTRLTVV.

The chain combines TRBV30 with TRBJ1-5; perhaps TRBD1 as D (5 bases). From germline, CDR1 is GTSNPN and CDR2 SVGIG (reference sequence). CDR3 size: 14 residues. V was clipped by 0 bases and J by 7 bases, with 13 bases between them. CDR3 loop: CAWSVPTGGQPQHF. As DNA, the CDR3 is TGTGCCTGGAGTGTACCGACCGGGGGACAGCCCCAGCATTTT.

CDR3 DNA: TGTGCCAGCAGCCCCTCCTATCCCTCGGGACTACCCAAGGACCCGAGAGATACGCAGTATTTT. The encoded protein is CASSPSYPSGLPKDPRDTQYF. The rearrangement joins TRBV7-8 to TRBJ2-3, with TRBD2 matching over 7 bases. This CDR3 region has 21 residues. Germline CDR1 is SGHVS and CDR2 is FQNEAQ. V shed 5 bases, J shed 5 bases, and the junction held 28 bases outside the gene matches.

The V and J genes are TRBV6-1 and TRBJ2-7; 7 nucleotides line up with TRBD1. This CDR3 is 14 amino acids long. Germline V gives CDR1 MNHNS, CDR2 SASEGT. Losses at the gene ends were 7 bases for V and 3 bases for J; bases not matched to a gene: 9. CDR3 nucleotides: TGTGCCAGCAACCCGGGACAGACTAACTACGAGCAGTACTTC. Its translation is CASNPGQTNYEQYF.

This clone occurred a few times. V and J are TRBV7-8 and TRBJ1-1; D may be TRBD1 (5 bases). The CDR3 loop spans 15 amino acids. The germline V gene has CDR1 SGHVS and CDR2 FQNEAQ. Trimming shortened V by 3 bases and J by 3 bases, and 14 bases separated the two germline ends. DNA for the CDR3: TGTGCCAGCAGCTTTGCAGGGTATGAGGACACTGAAGCTTTCTTT. It yields the protein CASSFAGYEDTEAFF.

The chain is built from TRBV6-6 and TRBJ2-3; D is uncertain. In germline, CDR1 is MNHNY, CDR2 SVGAGI (reference sequence). The V end was cut by 5 bases, the J end by 0 bases, with 9 bases between. This CDR3 is built from 14 residues. Here the CDR3 reads CASSPQASTDTQYF. The CDR3 DNA follows: TGTGCCAGCAGTCCCCAGGCTAGCACAGATACGCAGTATTTT.

In this sample, this clone turned up a few times. This chain connects TRBV30 to TRBJ1-1; 8 positions agree with TRBD1. Unmatched junction bases numbered 4, after V lost 7 bases and J lost 3 bases. The CDR3 is 12 residues long. CDR1 and CDR2 from the germline V gene are GTSNPN and SVGIG (reference sequence). The CDR3 bases are TGTGCCTCGGACAGGGAAGACACTGAAGCTTTCTTT. It yields the protein CASDREDTEAFF.

The J gene is TRBJ2-4, the V gene TRBV19, with D possibly matching TRBD1 (5 bases). The CDR3 spans 15 residues. The V and J ends lost 5 bases and 0 bases respectively, with 11 bases between them. Per the germline V gene, CDR1 is LNHDA and CDR2 is SQIVND (reference sequence). The CDR3 protein is CASSSDSLAKNIQYF. The CDR3 DNA sequence: TGTGCCAGTAGTTCCGACAGTCTAGCCAAAAACATTCAGTACTTC.

The chain employs TRBV30 and TRBJ2-7; 13 nucleotides line up with TRBD2. The CDR3 is 14 residues long. V lost 4 bases and J lost 7; bases outside the gene matches: 7. Germline V CDR1 and CDR2: GTSNPN, SVGIG (reference sequence). The CDR3 bases are TGTGCCTGGAATTCCGGGACTAGCGGGGTGGAGCAGTACTTC. Encoded protein: CAWNSGTSGVEQYF. Looking up the rest from reference TRBV30 and TRBJ2-7 gives the full variable domain: SQTIHQWPATLVQPVGSPLSLECTVEGTSNPNLYWYRQAAGRGLQLLFYSVGIGQISSEVPQNLSASRPQDRQFILSSKKLLLSDSGFYLCAWNSGTSGVEQYFGPGTRLTVT.

The chain employs TRBV27 and TRBJ2-6; D not resolved. CDR3 length: 14 residues. Deletions cut 6 bases from V and 4 bases from J, with 10 bases between. Germline loops: CDR1 MNHEY, CDR2 SMNVEV (reference sequence). The CDR3 loop reads CASSRLQGANVLTF. The CDR3 coding sequence is TGTGCCAGCAGCCGACTCCAGGGGGCCAACGTCCTGACTTTC.

This clone appeared once. The rearrangement links TRBV4-1 to TRBJ1-6; TRBD1 might be the D (5 bases). CDR3 length: 18 amino acids. Per germline, CDR1 MGHRA and CDR2 YSYEKL. V dropped 4 bases and J dropped 0 bases, with 16 bases sitting between them. This CDR3 reads CASSPYLQDISYNSPLHF. CDR3 in DNA: TGCGCCAGCAGCCCGTACCTACAGGATATCTCCTATAATTCACCCCTCCACTTT.